This TCR beta chain was retrieved from a study of PD-L1 blockade in urothelial cancer. Overall study context: Anywhere from 0 to 3 prior chemotherapy regimens had been received by patients.

Stated time point: pretreatment peripheral blood. All patients carried locally advanced or metastatic urothelial carcinoma. The V end was cut by 0 bases, the J end by 6 bases, with 9 bases between. The germline gives CDR1 SGHTA, CDR2 FQGNSA. The CDR3 runs 14 residues. Assay used: immunoSEQ multiplex PCR; TCRdb lists only in-frame clones, some missing. Of roughly 49,000 clones listed, around 84% are singletons. The sequences come from PBMCs, collected around atezolizumab (anti-PD-L1) treatment. The chain employs TRBV7-2 and TRBJ2-1, with D unclear. The source of this sequence is a man in his 60s with urothelial cancer. The CDR3 here is CASSLAQDRNEQFF. In DNA, the CDR3 is TGTGCCAGCAGCTTAGCCCAGGATCGCAATGAGCAGTTCTTC.